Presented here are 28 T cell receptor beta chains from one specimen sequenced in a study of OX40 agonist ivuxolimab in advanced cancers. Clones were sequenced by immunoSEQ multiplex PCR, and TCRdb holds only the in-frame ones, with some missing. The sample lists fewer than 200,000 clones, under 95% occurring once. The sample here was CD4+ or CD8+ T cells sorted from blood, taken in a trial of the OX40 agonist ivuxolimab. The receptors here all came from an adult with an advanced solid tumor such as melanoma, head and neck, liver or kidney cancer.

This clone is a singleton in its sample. Here the CDR3 DNA reads TGTGCCAGCAGTTTATCCGGGACTAGCGGGAGTATCTACGAGCAGTACTTC. Amino acids: CASSLSGTSGSIYEQYF. This chain connects TRBV27 to TRBJ2-7, with 14 positions matching TRBD2. The CDR3 sequence is 17 residues long. V shed 0 bases and J 3 bases; nucleotides not matched to a gene: 4. In germline, CDR1 is MNHEY, CDR2 SMNVEV (reference sequence).

The CDR3 coding sequence is TGTGCCAGCTCAGGGGGGCAGGTCGGGGAGCTGTTTTTT. Translation: CASSGGQVGELFF. The chain joins TRBV19 to TRBJ2-2; tentatively, D is TRBD1 (7 bases). Germline CDR1 reads LNHDA; CDR2 reads SQIVND (reference sequence). V was pared by 9 bases and J by 7 bases, with 15 bases between. This CDR3 is 13 amino acids long.

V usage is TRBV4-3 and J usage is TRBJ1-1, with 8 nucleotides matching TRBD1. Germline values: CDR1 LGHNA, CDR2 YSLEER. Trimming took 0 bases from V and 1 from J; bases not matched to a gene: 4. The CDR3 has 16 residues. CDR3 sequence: CASSQEGGTGNTEAFF. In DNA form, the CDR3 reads TGCGCCAGCAGCCAAGAAGGGGGGACAGGGAACACTGAAGCTTTCTTT.

Here the CDR3 reads CASSLPPRVGNIQYF. CDR3 DNA: TGTGCCAGCAGTTTACCCCCCAGGGTGGGAAACATTCAGTACTTC. The gene calls are TRBV28 and TRBJ2-4; a weak D match, TRBD1 (5 bases). The CDR3 is made up of 15 amino acids. V shed 2 bases and J shed 6 bases, with 14 bases lying between them. Per the germline V gene, CDR1 is MDHEN and CDR2 is SYDVKM.

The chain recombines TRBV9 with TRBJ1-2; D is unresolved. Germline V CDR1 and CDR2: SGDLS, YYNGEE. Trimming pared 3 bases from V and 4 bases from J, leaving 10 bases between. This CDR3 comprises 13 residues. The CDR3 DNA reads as TGTGCCAGCAGCGGGGGAGGGATCTATGGCTACACCTTC. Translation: CASSGGGIYGYTF.

The CDR3 DNA reads as TGTGCCAGCAGGGACGGCCCGCGAGGCTACACCTTC. Protein product: CASRDGPRGYTF. This sequence joins TRBV6-5 and TRBJ1-2; D is ambiguous. Trimming left V 6 bases short and J 8 bases short, with 13 bases between. The V gene's germline CDR1 is MNHEY and CDR2 SVGAGI. The CDR3 has 12 amino acids.

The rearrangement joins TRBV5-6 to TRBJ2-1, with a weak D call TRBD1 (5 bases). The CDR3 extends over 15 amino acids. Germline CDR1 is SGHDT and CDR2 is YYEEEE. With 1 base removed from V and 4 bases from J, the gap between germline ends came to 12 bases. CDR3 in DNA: TGTGCCAGCAGCTTGCTTTTGACAGCATACAATGAGCAGTTCTTC. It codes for CASSLLLTAYNEQFF.

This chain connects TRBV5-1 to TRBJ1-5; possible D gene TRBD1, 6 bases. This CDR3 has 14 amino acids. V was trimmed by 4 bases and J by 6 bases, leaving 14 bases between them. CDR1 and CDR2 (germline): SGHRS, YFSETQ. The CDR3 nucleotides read TGCGCCAGCAGCCAGGACAGTTTTAGTCAGCCCCAGCATTTT. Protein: CASSQDSFSQPQHF.

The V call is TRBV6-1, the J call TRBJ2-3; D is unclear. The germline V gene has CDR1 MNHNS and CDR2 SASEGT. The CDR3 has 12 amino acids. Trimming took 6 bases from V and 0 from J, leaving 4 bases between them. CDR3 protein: CASSPSTDTQYF. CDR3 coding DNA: TGTGCCAGCAGCCCTAGCACAGATACGCAGTATTTT.

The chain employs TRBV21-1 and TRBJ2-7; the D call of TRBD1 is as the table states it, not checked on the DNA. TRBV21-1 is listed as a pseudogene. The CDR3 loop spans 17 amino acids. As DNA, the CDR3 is TGTGCCAGCAGCAAAGGCCCCTTAGAGGGGGTCTCCTACGAGCAGTACTTC. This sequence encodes CASSKGPLEGVSYEQYF.

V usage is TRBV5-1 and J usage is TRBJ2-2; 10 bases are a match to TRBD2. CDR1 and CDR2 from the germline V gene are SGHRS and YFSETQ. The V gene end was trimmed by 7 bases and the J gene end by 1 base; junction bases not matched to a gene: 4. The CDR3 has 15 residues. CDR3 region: CASGSSGGNTGELFF. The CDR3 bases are TGCGCCAGCGGATCTAGCGGGGGGAACACCGGGGAGCTGTTTTTT.

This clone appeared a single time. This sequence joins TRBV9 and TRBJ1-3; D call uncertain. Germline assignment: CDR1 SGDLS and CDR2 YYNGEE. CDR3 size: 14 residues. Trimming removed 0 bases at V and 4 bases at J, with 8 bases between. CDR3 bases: TGTGCCAGCAGCGTAGTTTCCGCCGGAAACACCATATATTTT. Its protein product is CASSVVSAGNTIYF.

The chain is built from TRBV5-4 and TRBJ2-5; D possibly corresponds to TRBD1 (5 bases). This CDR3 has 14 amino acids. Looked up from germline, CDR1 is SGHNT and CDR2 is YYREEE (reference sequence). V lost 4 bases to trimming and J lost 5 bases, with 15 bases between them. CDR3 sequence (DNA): TGTGCCAGCAGCCCCGACAGATTCTGGGAGACCCAGTACTTC. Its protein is CASSPDRFWETQYF.

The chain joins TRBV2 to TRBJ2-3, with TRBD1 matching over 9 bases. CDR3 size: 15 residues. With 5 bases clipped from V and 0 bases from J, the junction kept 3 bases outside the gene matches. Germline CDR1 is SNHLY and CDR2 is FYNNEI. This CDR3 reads CASSRDRASTDTQYF. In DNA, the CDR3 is TGTGCCAGCAGTCGGGACAGGGCTAGCACAGATACGCAGTATTTT.

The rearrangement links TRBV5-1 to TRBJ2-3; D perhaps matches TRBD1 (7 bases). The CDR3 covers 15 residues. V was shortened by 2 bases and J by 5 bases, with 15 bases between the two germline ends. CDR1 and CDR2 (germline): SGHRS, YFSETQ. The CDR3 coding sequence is TGCGCCAGCAGCTTACTAGGAGGGGGCGGAGATACGCAGTATTTT. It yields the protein CASSLLGGGGDTQYF. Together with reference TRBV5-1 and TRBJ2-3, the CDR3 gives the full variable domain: KAGVTQTPRYLIKTRGQQVTLSCSPISGHRSVSWYQQTPGQGLQFLFEYFSETQRNKGNFPGRFSGRQFSNSRSEMNVSTLELGDSALYLCASSLLGGGGDTQYFGPGTRLTVL.

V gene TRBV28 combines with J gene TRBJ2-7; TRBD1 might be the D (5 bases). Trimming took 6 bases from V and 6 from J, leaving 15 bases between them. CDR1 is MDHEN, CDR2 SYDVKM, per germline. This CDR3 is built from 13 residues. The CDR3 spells CASSRPGAGEQYF. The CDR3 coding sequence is TGTGCCAGCAGCCGGCCTGGGGCTGGCGAGCAGTACTTC.

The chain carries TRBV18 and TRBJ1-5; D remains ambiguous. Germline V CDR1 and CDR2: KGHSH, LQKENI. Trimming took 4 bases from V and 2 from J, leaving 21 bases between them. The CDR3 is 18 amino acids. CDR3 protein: CASSLRQEKLTGNQPQHF. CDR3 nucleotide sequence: TGTGCCAGCTCACTACGCCAGGAGAAACTTACGGGCAATCAGCCCCAGCATTTT.

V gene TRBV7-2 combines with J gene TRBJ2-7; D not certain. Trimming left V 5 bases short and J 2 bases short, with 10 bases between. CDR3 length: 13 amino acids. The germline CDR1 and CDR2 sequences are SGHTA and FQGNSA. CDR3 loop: CASSPWVAYEQYF. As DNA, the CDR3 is TGTGCCAGCAGCCCATGGGTGGCCTACGAGCAGTACTTC.

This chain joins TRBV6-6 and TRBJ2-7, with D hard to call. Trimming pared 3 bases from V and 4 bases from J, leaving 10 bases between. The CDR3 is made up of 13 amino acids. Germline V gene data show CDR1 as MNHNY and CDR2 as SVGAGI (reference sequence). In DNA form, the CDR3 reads TGTGCCAGCAGTTATAACCAGGCTTACGAGCAGTACTTC. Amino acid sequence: CASSYNQAYEQYF.

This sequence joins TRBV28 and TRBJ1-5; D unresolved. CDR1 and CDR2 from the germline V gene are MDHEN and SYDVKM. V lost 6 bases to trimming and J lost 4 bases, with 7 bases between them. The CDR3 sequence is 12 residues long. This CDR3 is CASSTSNQPQHF. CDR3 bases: TGTGCCAGCAGCACGAGTAATCAGCCCCAGCATTTT.

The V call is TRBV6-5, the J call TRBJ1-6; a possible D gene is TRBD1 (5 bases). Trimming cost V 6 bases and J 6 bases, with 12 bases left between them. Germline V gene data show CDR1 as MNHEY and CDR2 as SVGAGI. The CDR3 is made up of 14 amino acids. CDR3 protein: CASSHRRTNSPLHF. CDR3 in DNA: TGTGCCAGCAGCCACAGGCGGACTAATTCACCCCTCCACTTT.

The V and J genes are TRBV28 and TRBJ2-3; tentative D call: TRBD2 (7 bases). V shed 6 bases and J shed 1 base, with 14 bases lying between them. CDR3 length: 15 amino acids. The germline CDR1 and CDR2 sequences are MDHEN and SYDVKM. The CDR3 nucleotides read TGTGCCAGCAGCTCTGGGGGGGCCGGCACAGATACGCAGTATTTT. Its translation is CASSSGGAGTDTQYF. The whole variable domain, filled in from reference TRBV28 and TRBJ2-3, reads DVKVTQSSRYLVKRTGEKVFLECVQDMDHENMFWYRQDPGLGLRLIYFSYDVKMKEKGDIPEGYSVSREKKERFSLILESASTNQTSMYLCASSSGGAGTDTQYFGPGTRLTVL.

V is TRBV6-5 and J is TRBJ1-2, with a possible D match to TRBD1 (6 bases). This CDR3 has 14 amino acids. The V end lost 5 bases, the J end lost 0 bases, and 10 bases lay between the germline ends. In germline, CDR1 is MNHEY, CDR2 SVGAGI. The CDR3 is CASSRGASNYGYTF. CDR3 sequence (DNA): TGTGCCAGCAGTCGGGGGGCCTCTAACTATGGCTACACCTTC.

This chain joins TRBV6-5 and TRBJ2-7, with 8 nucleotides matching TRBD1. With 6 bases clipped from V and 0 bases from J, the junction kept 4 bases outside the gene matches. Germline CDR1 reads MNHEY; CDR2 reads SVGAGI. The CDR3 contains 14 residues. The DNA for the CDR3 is TGTGCCAGCAGAATCGGACAGGGCTCCTACGAGCAGTACTTC. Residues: CASRIGQGSYEQYF.

CDR3: CASSSRDSDNEQFF. The DNA of the CDR3 is TGTGCCAGCAGCTCCCGGGACTCAGACAATGAGCAGTTCTTC. V is TRBV5-6 and J is TRBJ2-1, with a weak D call TRBD2 (6 bases). V shed 3 bases and J shed 5 bases, with 12 bases lying between them. CDR1 SGHDT and CDR2 YYEEEE come from the germline V gene. The CDR3 sequence is 14 residues long.

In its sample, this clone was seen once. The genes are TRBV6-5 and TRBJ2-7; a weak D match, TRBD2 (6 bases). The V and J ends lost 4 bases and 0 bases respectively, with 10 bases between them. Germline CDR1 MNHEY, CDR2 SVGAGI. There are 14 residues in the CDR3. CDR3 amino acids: CASSSRDPSYEQYF. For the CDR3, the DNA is TGTGCCAGCAGTTCGCGGGACCCCTCCTACGAGCAGTACTTC.

CDR3 nucleotide sequence: TGTGCCTGGAGTGTACTTGGAGGGAAGGGTAACAATGAGCAGTTCTTC. Protein product: CAWSVLGGKGNNEQFF. The chain is built from TRBV30 and TRBJ2-1, with D tentatively TRBD2 (6 bases). The CDR3 runs to 16 residues. CDR1 and CDR2 (germline): GTSNPN, SVGIG (reference sequence). V was shortened by 0 bases and J by 5 bases, with 17 bases between the two germline ends.

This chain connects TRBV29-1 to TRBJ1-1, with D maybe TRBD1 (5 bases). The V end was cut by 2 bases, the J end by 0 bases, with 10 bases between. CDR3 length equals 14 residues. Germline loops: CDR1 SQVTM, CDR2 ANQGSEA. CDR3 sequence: CSVELGTMNTEAFF. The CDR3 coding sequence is TGCAGCGTTGAACTGGGGACCATGAACACTGAAGCTTTCTTT.